This T cell receptor beta chain was profiled in a study of control samples from healthy donors and cancer patients. Trimming cost V 10 bases and J 1 base; bases outside gene matches: 5. In germline, CDR1 is KGHDR, CDR2 SFDVKD. This CDR3 comprises 13 residues. The table came from immunoSEQ multiplex PCR; TCRdb's copy has only in-frame clones and leaves some out. The sample records 170,000 or so clones, nearly 90% being singletons. Sequenced input: blood. The TCR originated in a woman aged 45 to 65 in good health. The chain recombines TRBV24-1 with TRBJ1-2; TRBD1 matches 7 bases. The CDR3 loop reads CATGTDYNYGYTF. As DNA, the CDR3 is TGTGCCACGGGGACAGACTATAACTATGGCTACACCTTC.